This TCR beta chain derives from a study of Tregs in tolerant kidney transplant recipients (dated 2019 in TCRdb). Turning to the overall study: The study used TCRbeta sequencing to identify donor-specific regulatory T cells before combined kidney and bone marrow transplantation, then tracked those cells after transplant. Several methods of expanding Tregs specific for an allogeneic donor were compared by TCRbeta repertoire sequencing in 3 healthy controls.

General conclusions and limits of the study: Biological reproducibility was not examined directly, but technical replication error appeared to be minimal. The study was limited by small patient numbers, and the findings need validation in larger populations and under other immunosuppression protocols. Expanding Tregs with activated donor B cells appeared to identify the most biologically relevant and donor-specific TCRbeta repertoire.

For TCRbeta CDR3 sequencing, genomic DNA was extracted from sorted cells using the QIAGEN DNeasy Blood and Tissue Kit. High-throughput TCRbeta CDR3 sequencing was carried out commercially through immunoSEQ, with PCR amplification with bias correction and internal controls included. In the source study's methods: Unique productive TCRbeta sequences were defined by CDR3 nucleotide sequence where primers matched, otherwise by CDR3 amino acid sequence with Vbeta and Jbeta genes. To correct sorting error, sequences shared between sorted populations at a frequency ratio of 2:1 or less were removed; the rest were assigned to the higher population. A sequence was defined as donor-reactive if the sequence was expanded at least 5-fold in CFSE-low cells compared with unstimulated cells and had a frequency of at least 0.01% in CFSE-low cells. Repertoire divergence was quantified by Jensen-Shannon divergence calculated from the top 100 TCRbeta sequences ranked by frequency. When a sample had multiple sequencing runs, each run was corrected for sorting error separately and the runs were then pooled. In TCRdb, the immuneACCESS table is reduced to in-frame sequences with V and J assigned. These tables do not hold every clone; where another copy was compared, an unresolved V gene accounts for under half, and the others remain unexplained. The DNA gave D and trimming, while V, J and clone size come from that table. For this sample the table gives some 88,000 clones, of which roughly 92% were detected only once. The ten largest clones capture over 4% of the sample.

CDR1 and CDR2 are drawn from the germline V gene: SGHRS, YFSETQ. The cysteine opens and the phenylalanine closes a CDR3 of 16 amino acids. Only the CDR3 DNA is retained, 48 bases long and in frame from the first base. The junction carries 14 bases between V and J, which are trimmed by 1 base and 0 bases respectively. This clone was picked up one time. Its antigen is currently not known. Within one base of it there is no much larger clone, and no base qualities were kept. Thawed PBMCs were FACS-sorted into unstimulated Tregs (CD4+CD25+CD127-), CD4+ non-Tregs (CD4+CD25-), CD4 cells and CD8 cells. Healthy control blood was obtained either as purchased buffy coats or from healthy volunteers. Healthy control blood was processed to PBMCs by Ficoll density gradient and cryopreserved, and patient PBMCs were collected before and after transplant.

The rearrangement joined TRBV5-1 to TRBJ2-7; too little of a D gene remains to name it. The source is a human donor in good health. Sequencing input: CD8+ T cells from blood. The CDR3 region reads CASSLYSGVFSYEQYF. At the DNA level, the sequence is TGCGCCAGCAGCTTGTACTCTGGGGTCTTCTCCTACGAGCAGTACTTC.